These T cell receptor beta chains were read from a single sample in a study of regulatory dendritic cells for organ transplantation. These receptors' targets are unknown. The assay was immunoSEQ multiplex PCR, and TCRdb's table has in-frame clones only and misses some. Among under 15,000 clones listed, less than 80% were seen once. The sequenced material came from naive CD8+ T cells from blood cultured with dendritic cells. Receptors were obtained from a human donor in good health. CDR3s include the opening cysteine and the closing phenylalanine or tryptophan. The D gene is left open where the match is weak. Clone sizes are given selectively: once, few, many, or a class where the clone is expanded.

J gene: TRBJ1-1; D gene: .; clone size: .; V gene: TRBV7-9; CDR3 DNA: TGTGCCATCCGCCAGGGAGGGAACACTGAAGCTTTCTTT; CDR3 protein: CAIRQGGNTEAFF
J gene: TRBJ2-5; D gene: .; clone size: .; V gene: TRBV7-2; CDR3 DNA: TGTGCCAGCAGCGAGGGCGTCGGAGAGACCCAGTACTTC; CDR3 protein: CASSEGVGETQYF
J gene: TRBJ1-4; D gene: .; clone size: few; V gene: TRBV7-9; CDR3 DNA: TGTGCCAGCAGCTATGGGGCGACGGAACTGTTTTTT; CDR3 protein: CASSYGATELFF
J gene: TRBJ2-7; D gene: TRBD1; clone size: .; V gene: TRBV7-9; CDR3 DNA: TGTGCCAGCAGCTTTGGGACAGGTTTCGCCGACGAGCAGTACTTC; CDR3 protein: CASSFGTGFADEQYF
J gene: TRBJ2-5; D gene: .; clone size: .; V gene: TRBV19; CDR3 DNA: TGTGCCACAACCGACGGGACTTCTTTGCGGAAAGAGACCCAGTACTTC; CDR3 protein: CATTDGTSLRKETQYF
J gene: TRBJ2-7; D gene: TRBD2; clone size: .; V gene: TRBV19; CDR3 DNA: TGTGCCAGTAGTATTACTAGCGTGCATTACGAGCAGTACTTC; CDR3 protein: CASSITSVHYEQYF
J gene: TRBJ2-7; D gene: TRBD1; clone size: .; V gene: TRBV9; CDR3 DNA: TGTGCCAGCAGCAAGGACAGGGGGGGCTCCTACGAGCAGTACTTC; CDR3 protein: CASSKDRGGSYEQYF
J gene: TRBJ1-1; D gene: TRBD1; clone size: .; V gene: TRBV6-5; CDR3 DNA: TGTGCCAGCAGTCGAACCGGGACAGGAAATCCTGAAGCTTTCTTT; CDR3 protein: CASSRTGTGNPEAFF
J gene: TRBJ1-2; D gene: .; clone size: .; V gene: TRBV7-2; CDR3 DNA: TGTGCCAGCAGCTTAGCGGGTCGGGACAAATTTAACTATGGCTACACCTTC; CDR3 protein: CASSLAGRDKFNYGYTF
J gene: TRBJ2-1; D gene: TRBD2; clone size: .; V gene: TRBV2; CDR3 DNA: TGTGCCAGCAGTGAAGCTGGCGGGGGGTTAGATGAGCAGTTCTTC; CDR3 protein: CASSEAGGGLDEQFF
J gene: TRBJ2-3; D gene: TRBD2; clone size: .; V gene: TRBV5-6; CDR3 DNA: TGTGCCAGCAGCTTGGGTCCTAGCGGGGCCCTAAGCACAGATACGCAGTATTTT; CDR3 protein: CASSLGPSGALSTDTQYF
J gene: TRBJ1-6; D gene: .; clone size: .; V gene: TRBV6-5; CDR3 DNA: TGTGCCAGCAGTTCGACTGGGCCCCTCCACTTT; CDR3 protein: CASSSTGPLHF
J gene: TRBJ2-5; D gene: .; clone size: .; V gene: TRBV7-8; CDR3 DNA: TGTGCCAGCAGCTTCGGCACAGAAGAGACCCAGTACTTC; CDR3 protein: CASSFGTEETQYF
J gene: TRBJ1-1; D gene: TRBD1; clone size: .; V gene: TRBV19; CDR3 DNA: TGTGCCAGTAGTATAGATGCGGGACAGGGGAACACTGAAGCTTTCTTT; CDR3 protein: CASSIDAGQGNTEAFF
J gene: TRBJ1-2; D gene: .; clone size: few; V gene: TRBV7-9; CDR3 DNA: TGTGCCAGCAGCTTAGGTGGGGCCCTTAACTATGGCTACACCTTC; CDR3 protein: CASSLGGALNYGYTF
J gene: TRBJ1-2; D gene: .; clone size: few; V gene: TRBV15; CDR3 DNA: TGTGCCACCAGCAGAGCTAATATTAACTACACCTTC; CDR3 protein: CATSRANINYTF
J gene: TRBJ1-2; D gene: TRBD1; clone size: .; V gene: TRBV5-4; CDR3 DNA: TGTGCCAGCAGCTTAGATCCGGGACAGAAAAGCTATGGCTACACCTTC; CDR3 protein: CASSLDPGQKSYGYTF
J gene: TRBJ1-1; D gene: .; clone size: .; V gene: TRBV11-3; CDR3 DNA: TGTGCCAGCAGCGTTAGGTTCAGGGGCGTCATGAACACTGAAGCTTTCTTT; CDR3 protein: CASSVRFRGVMNTEAFF
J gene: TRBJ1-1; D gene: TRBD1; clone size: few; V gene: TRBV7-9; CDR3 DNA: TGTGCCAGCAGCCTGGCAGCAGGGGGCGTCACTGAAGCTTTCTTT; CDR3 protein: CASSLAAGGVTEAFF
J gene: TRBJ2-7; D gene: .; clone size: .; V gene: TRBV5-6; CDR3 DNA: TGTGCCAGCAGCTCGGGACACATCTACGAGCAGTACTTC; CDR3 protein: CASSSGHIYEQYF
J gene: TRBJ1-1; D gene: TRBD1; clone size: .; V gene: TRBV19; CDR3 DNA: TGTGCCAGTACCCAACAGGGGGCTGGCACTGAAGCTTTCTTT; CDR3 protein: CASTQQGAGTEAFF
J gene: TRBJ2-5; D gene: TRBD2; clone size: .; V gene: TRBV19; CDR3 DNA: TGTGCCAGGAGGTTAGCGGGGAGACCTCAAGAGACCCAGTACTTC; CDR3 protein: CARRLAGRPQETQYF
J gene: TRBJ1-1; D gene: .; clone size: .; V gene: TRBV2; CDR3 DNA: TGTGCCCCCAACCCCGGGGTGGTGAACACTGAAGCTTTCTTT; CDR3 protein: CAPNPGVVNTEAFF
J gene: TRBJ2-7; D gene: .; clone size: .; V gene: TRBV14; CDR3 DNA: TGTGCCAGCAGCCACGTCGGGGTGGACTCCTACGAGCAGTACTTC; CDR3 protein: CASSHVGVDSYEQYF
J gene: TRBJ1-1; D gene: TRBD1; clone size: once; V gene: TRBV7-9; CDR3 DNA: TGTGCCAGCAGCCTTGCTACGGGGACAGGGGCCACTGAAGCTTTCTTT; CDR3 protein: CASSLATGTGATEAFF
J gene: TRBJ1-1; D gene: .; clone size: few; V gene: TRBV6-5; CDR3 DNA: TGTGCCAGCAGTGGGAGGGTAGACACTGAAGCTTTCTTT; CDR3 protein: CASSGRVDTEAFF
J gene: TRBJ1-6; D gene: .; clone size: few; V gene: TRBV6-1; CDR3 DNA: TGTGCCAGCAGTGATGGCGGCAGGGTGGGTTCACCCCTCCACTTT; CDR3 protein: CASSDGGRVGSPLHF
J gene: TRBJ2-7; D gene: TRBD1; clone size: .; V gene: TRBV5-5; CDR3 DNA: TGTGCCAGCAGCTTCACAGGGACAGCCTACGAGCAGTACTTC; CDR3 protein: CASSFTGTAYEQYF
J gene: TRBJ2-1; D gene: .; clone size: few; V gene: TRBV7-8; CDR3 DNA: TGTGCCAGCAGCCTATTCAGGGTTAATGAGCAGTTCTTC; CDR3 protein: CASSLFRVNEQFF
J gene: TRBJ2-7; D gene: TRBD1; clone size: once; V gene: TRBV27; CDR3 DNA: TGTGCCAGCAGTTCGACGGGGACAGGGTACGACGAGCAGTACTTC; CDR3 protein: CASSSTGTGYDEQYF
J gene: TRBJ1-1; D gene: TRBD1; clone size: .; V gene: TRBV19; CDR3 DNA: TGTGCCAGTAGACAGACAGGGGCCGTTACTGAAGCTTTCTTT; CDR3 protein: CASRQTGAVTEAFF
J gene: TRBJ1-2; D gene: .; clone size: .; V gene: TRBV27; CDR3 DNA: TGTGCCAGCAGTCCCCGTAGTAAGACACAGAACTATGGCTACACCTTC; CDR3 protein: CASSPRSKTQNYGYTF
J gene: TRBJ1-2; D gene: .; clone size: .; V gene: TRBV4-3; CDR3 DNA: TGCGCCAGCAGCCAAGCTCGCGTTTTCAACTATGGCTACACCTTC; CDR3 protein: CASSQARVFNYGYTF
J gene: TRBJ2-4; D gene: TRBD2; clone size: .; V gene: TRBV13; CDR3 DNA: TGTGCCAGCAGCTTAACGGCTAGCGGGGACGGATACATTCAGTACTTC; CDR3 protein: CASSLTASGDGYIQYF
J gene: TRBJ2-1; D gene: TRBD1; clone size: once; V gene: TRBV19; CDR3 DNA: TGTGCCAGTAGACCAGGGGGTAGCTCCTACAATGAGCAGTTCTTC; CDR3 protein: CASRPGGSSYNEQFF
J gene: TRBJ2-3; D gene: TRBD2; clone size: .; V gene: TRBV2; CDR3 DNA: TGTGCCAGCAGTGGGGGACTAGCGGGAGGAGATACGCAGTATTTT; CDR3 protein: CASSGGLAGGDTQYF
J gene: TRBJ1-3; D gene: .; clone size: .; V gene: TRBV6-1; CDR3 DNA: TGTGCCAGCAGTGAATACACAGGGATTGGAAACACCATATATTTT; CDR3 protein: CASSEYTGIGNTIYF
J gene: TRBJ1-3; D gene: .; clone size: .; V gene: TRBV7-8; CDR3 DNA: TGTGCCAGCAGCTACGGGAGCTCTGGAAACACCATATATTTT; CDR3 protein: CASSYGSSGNTIYF
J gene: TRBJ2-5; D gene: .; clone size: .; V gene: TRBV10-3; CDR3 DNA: TGTGCCACCTTCCCGGGCCGGGGAGTTCAAGAGACCCAGTACTTC; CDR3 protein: CATFPGRGVQETQYF
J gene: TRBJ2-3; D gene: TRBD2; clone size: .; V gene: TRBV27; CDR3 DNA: TGTGCCAGCAGTGCGGCTAGCGGGGGGCCGCGCTCTAGCACAGATACGCAGTATTTT; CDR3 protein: CASSAASGGPRSSTDTQYF
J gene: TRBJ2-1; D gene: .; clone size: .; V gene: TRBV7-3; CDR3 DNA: TGTGCCAGCAGCTTAAGTAGGTCCCCCAGGGTAGGTCTCGATGAGCAGTTCTTC; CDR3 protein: CASSLSRSPRVGLDEQFF
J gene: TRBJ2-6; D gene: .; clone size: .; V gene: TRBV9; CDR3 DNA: TGTGCCAGCAGCGTAGGCAGGTCCTACTCTGGGGCCAACGTCCTGACTTTC; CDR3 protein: CASSVGRSYSGANVLTF
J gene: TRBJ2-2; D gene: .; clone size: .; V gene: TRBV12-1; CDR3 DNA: TGTGCCAGCAGCTTCGGGAGCCCTAACACCGGGGAGCTGTTTTTT; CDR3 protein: CASSFGSPNTGELFF
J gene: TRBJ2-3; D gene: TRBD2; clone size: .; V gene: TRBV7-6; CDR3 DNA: TGTGCCAGCAGCCAGCTCGGGGGGACCACAGATACGCAGTATTTT; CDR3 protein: CASSQLGGTTDTQYF
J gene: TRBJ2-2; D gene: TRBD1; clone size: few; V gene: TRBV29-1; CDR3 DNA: TGCAGCGGACAGGGGAACACCGGGGAGCTGTTTTTT; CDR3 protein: CSGQGNTGELFF
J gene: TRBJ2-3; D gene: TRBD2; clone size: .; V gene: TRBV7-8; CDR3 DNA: TGTGCCAGCAGCCCTCGGACTAGCAGTAGCACAGATACGCAGTATTTT; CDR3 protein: CASSPRTSSSTDTQYF
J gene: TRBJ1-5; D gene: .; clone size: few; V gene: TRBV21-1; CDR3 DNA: TGTGCCAGCAACGAGTACAGTATAAACAATCAGCCCCAGCATTTT; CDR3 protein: CASNEYSINNQPQHF
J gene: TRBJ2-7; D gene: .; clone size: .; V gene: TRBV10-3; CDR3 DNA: TGTGCCATCAAACTGGGCAGCTCCTACGAGCAGTACTTC; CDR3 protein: CAIKLGSSYEQYF